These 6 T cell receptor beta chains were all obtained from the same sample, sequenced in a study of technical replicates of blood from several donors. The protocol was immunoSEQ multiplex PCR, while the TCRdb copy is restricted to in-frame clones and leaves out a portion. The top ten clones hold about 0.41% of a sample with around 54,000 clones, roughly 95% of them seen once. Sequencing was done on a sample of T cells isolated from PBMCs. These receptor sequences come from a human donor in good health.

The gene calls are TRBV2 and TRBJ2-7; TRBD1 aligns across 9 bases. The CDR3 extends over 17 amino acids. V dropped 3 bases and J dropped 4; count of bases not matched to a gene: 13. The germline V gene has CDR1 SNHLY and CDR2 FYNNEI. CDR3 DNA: TGTGCCAGCAGTGATAAGGTCGGACAGGGGCTTTCGTACGAGCAGTACTTC. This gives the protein CASSDKVGQGLSYEQYF. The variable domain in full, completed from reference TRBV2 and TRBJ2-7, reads EPEVTQTPSHQVTQMGQEVILRCVPISNHLYFYWYRQILGQKVEFLVSFYNNEISEKSEIFDDQFSVERPDGSNFTLKIRSTKLEDSAMYFCASSDKVGQGLSYEQYFGPGTRLTVT.

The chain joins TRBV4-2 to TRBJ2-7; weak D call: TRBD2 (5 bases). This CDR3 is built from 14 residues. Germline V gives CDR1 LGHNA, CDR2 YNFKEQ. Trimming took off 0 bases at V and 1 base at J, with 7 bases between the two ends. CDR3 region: CASSQEEESYEQYF. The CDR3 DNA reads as TGTGCCAGCAGCCAAGAGGAGGAGTCCTACGAGCAGTACTTC.

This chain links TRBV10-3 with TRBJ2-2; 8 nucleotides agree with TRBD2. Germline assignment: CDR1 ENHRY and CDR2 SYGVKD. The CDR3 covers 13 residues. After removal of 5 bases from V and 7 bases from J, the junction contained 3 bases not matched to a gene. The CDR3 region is CAISRAGDGELFF. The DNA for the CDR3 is TGTGCCATCAGTCGAGCGGGGGACGGGGAGCTGTTTTTT.

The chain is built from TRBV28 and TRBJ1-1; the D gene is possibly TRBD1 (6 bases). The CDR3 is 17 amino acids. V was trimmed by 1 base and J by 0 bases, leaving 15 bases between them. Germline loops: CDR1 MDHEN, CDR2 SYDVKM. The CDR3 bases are TGTGCCAGCAGTTTATTTCAACAGGGCCCTATGAACACTGAAGCTTTCTTT. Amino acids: CASSLFQQGPMNTEAFF.

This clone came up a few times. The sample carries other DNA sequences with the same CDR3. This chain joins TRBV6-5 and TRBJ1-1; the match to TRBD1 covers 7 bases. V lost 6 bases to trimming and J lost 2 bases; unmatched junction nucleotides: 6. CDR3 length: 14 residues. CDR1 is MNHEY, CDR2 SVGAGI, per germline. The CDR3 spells CASRTRQGNTEAFF. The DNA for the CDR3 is TGTGCCAGCAGGACCCGACAGGGAAACACTGAAGCTTTCTTT.

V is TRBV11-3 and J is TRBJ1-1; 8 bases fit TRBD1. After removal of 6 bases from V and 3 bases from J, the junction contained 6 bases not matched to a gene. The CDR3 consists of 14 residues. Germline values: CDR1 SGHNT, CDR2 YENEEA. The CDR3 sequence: CASSPGGWDTEAFF. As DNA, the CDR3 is TGTGCCAGCAGTCCAGGGGGCTGGGACACTGAAGCTTTCTTT. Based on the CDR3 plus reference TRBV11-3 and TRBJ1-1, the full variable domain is EAGVVQSPRYKIIEKKQPVAFWCNPISGHNTLYWYLQNLGQGPELLIRYENEEAVDDSQLPKDRFSAERLKGVDSTLKIQPAELGDSAVYLCASSPGGWDTEAFFGQGTRLTVV.